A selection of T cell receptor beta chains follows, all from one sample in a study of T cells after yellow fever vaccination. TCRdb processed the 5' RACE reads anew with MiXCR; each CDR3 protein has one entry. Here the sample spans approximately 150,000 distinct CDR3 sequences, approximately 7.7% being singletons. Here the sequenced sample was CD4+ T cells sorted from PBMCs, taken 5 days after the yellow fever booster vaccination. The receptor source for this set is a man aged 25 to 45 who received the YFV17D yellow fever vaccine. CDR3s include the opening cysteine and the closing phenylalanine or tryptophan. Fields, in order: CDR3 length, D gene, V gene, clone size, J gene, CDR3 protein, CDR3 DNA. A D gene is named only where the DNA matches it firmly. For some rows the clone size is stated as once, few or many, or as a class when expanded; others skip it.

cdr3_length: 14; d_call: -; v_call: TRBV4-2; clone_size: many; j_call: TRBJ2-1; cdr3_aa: CASSVPGLYNEQFF; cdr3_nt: TGTGCCAGCAGCGTGCCGGGACTTTACAATGAGCAGTTCTTC
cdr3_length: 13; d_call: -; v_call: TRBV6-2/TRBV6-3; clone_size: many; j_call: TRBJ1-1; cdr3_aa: CASSSVVNTEAFF; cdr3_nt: TGTGCCAGCAGTAGCGTAGTGAACACTGAAGCTTTCTTT
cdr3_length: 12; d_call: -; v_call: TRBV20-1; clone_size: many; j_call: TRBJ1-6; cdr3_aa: CSASSVRSPLHF; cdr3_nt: TGCAGTGCTAGTTCCGTCAGGTCACCCCTCCACTTT
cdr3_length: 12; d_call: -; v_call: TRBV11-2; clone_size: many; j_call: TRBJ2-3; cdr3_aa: CASSPDRGSQYF; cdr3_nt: TGTGCCAGCAGCCCCGACCGAGGGTCGCAGTATTTT
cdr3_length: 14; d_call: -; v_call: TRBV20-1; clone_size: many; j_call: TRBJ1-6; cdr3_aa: CSASLGLRGSPLHF; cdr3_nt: TGCAGTGCTAGTCTAGGTCTCCGGGGTTCACCCCTCCACTTT
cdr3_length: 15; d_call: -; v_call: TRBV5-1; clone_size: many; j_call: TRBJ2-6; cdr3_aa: CASSLTGSGANVLTF; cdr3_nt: TGCGCCAGCAGCTTGACAGGCTCTGGGGCCAACGTCCTGACTTTC
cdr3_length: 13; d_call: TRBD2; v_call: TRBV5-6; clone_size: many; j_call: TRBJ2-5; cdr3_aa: CASSLGTSSFEYF; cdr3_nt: TGTGCCAGCAGCTTAGGGACTAGCAGTTTCGAGTACTTC
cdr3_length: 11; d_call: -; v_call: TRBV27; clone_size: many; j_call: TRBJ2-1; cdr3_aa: CASRDWDEQFF; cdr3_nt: TGTGCCAGCAGGGACTGGGATGAGCAGTTCTTC
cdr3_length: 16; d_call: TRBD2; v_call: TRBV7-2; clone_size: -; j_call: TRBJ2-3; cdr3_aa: CASSLGLAGFTDTQYF; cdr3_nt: TGTGCCAGCAGCTTAGGGCTAGCGGGCTTCACAGATACGCAGTATTTT
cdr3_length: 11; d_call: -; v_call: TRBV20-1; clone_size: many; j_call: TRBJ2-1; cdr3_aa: CSAEWFGEQFF; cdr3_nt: TGCAGTGCCGAGTGGTTTGGTGAGCAGTTCTTC